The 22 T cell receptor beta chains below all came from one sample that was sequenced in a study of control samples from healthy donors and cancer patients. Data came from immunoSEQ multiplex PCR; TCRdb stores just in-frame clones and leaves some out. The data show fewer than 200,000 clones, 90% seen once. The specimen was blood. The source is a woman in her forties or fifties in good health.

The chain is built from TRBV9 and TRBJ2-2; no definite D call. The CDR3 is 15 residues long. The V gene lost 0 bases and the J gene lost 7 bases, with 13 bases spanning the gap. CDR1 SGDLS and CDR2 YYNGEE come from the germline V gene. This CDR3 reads CASSVGNTLGGELFF. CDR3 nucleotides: TGTGCCAGCAGCGTAGGGAATACCCTCGGCGGGGAGCTGTTTTTT.

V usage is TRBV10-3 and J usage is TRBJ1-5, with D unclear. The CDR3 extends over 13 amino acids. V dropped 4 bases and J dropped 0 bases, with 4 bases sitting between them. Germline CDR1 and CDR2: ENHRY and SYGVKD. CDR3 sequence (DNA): TGTGCCATCAGTGTCAGTAGCAATCAGCCCCAGCATTTT. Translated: CAISVSSNQPQHF.

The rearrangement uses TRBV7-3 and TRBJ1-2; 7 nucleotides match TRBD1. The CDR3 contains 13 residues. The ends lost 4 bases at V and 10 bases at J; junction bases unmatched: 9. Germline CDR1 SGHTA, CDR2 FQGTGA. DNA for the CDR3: TGTGCCAGCAGCTCCCGACAGGGTTTCGACTACACCTTC. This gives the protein CASSSRQGFDYTF.

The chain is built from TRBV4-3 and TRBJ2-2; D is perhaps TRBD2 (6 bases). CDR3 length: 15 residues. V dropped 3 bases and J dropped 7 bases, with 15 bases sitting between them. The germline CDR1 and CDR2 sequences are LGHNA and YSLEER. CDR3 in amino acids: CASSQMRGIGGELFF. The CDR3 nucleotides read TGCGCCAGCAGCCAGATGCGCGGGATCGGCGGGGAGCTGTTTTTT.

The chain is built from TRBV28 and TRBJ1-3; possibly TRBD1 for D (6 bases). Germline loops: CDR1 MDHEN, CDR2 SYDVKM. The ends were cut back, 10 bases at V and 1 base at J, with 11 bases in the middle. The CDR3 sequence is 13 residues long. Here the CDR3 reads CATQQGSGNTIYF. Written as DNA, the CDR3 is TGTGCCACACAACAGGGTTCTGGAAACACCATATATTTT.

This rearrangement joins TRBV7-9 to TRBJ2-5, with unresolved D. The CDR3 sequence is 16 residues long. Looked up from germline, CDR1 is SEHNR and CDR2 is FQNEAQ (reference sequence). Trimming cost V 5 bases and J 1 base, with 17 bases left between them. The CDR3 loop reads CASSTRALYSQETQYF. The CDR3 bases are TGTGCCAGCAGCACCCGTGCCCTTTACTCCCAAGAGACCCAGTACTTC.

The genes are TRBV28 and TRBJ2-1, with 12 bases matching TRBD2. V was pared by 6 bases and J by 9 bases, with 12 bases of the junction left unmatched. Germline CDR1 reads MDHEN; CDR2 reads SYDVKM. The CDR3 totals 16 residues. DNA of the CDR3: TGTGCCAGCAGCCCCCTAGCGGGAGGGCATCTGGGTGAGCAGTTCTTC. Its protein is CASSPLAGGHLGEQFF.

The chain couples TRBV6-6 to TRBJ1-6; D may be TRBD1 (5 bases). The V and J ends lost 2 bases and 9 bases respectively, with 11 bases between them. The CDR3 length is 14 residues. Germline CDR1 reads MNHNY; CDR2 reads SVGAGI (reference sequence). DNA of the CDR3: TGTGCCAGCAGTTACGGGGGGAGTGGTTCACCCCTCCACTTT. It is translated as CASSYGGSGSPLHF.

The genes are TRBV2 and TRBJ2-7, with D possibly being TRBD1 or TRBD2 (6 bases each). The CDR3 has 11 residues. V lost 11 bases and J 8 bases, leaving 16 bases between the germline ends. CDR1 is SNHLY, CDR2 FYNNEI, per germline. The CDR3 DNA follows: TGTGCCGGGGGGCAGGGCGTCCAGCAGTACTTC. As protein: CAGGQGVQQYF.

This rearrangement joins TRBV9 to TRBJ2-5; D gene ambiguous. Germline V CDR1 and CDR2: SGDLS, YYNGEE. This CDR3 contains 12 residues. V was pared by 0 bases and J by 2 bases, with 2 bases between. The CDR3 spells CASSVGQETQYF. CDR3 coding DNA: TGTGCCAGCAGCGTAGGTCAAGAGACCCAGTACTTC.

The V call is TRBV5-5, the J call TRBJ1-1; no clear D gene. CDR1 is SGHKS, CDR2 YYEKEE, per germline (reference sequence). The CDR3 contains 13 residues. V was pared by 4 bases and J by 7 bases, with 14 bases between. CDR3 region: CASSPAGGIEAFF. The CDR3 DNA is TGTGCCAGCAGCCCCGCGGGAGGGATTGAAGCTTTCTTT.

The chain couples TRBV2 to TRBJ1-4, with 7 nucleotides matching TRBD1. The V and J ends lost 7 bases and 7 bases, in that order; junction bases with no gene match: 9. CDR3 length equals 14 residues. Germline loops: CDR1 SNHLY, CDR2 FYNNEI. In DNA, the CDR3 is TGTGCCAGCAACTTAGGCAGGGGGGTTGAAAAACTGTTTTTT. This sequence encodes CASNLGRGVEKLFF.

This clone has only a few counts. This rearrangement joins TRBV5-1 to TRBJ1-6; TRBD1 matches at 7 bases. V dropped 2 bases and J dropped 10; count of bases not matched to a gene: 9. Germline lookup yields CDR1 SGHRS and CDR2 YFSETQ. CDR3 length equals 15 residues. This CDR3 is CASSFATGAGSPLHF. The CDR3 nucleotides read TGCGCCAGCAGCTTTGCCACAGGGGCTGGGTCACCCCTCCACTTT.

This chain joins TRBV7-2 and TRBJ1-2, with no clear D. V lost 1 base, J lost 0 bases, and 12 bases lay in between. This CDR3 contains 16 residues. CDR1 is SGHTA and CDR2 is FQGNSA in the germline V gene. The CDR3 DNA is TGTGCCAGCAGCTTAGATACATCTACTCCTAACTATGGCTACACCTTC. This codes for CASSLDTSTPNYGYTF.

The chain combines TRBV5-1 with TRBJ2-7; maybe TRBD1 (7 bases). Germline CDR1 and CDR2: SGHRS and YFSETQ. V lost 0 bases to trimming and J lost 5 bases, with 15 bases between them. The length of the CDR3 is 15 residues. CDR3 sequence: CASSLVGQGGDEQYF. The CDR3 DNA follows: TGCGCCAGCAGCTTGGTGGGCCAGGGGGGAGACGAGCAGTACTTC.

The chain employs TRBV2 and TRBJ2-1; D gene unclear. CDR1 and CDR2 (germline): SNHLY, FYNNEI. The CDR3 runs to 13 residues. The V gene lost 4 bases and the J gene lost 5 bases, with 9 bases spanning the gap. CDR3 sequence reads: CASSVNYNNEQFF. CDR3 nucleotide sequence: TGTGCCAGCAGTGTCAACTACAACAATGAGCAGTTCTTC.

CDR3 region: CASSAGGRARETQYF. The DNA of the CDR3 is TGTGCCAGCAGCGCTGGCGGGAGGGCCCGGGAGACCCAGTACTTC. The V and J genes are TRBV7-2 and TRBJ2-5, with 9 positions matching TRBD2. The CDR3 is 15 amino acids. The V segment lost 5 bases and the J segment 5 bases; nucleotides outside the gene matches: 9. In germline, CDR1 is SGHTA, CDR2 FQGNSA.

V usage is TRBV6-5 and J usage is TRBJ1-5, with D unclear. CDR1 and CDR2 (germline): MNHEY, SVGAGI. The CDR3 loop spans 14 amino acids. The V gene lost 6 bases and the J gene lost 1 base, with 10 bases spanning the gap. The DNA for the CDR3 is TGTGCCAGCAGCCGTTCGGCCAGCAATCAGCCCCAGCATTTT. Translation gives CASSRSASNQPQHF.

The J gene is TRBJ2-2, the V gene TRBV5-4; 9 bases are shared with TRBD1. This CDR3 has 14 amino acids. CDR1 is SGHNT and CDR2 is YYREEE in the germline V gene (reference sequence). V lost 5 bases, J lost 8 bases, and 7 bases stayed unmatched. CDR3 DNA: TGTGCCAGCAGACGGGACAGGGAATCAGGGGAGCTGTTTTTT. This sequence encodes CASRRDRESGELFF. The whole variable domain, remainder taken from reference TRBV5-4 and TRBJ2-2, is ETGVTQSPTHLIKTRGQQVTLRCSSQSGHNTVSWYQQALGQGPQFIFQYYREEENGRGNFPPRFSGLQFPNYSSELNVNALELDDSALYLCASRRDRESGELFFGEGSRLTVL.

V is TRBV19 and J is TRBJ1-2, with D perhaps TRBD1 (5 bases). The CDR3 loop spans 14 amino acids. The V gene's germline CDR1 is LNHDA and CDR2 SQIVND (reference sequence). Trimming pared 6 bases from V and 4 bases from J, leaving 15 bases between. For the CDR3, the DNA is TGTGCCAGTAGGCCGGGGACGGTACTCTATGGCTACACCTTC. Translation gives CASRPGTVLYGYTF. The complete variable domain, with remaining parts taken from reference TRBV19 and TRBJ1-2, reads DGGITQSPKYLFRKEGQNVTLSCEQNLNHDAMYWYRQDPGQGLRLIYYSQIVNDFQKGDIAEGYSVSREKKESFPLTVTSAQKNPTAFYLCASRPGTVLYGYTFGSGTRLTVV.

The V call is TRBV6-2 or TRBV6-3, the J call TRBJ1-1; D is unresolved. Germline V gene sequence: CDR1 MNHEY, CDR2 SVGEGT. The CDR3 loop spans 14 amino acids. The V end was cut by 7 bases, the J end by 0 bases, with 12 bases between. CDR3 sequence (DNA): TGTGCCAGCACCCCTCAAGGATTGAACACTGAAGCTTTCTTT. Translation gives CASTPQGLNTEAFF.

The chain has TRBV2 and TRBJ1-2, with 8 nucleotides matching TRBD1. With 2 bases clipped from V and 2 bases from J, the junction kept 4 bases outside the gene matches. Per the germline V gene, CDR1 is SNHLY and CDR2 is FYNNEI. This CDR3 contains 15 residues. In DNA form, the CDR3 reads TGTGCCAGCAGTGAACGACAGGGGATAAACTATGGCTACACCTTC. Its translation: CASSERQGINYGYTF.